Given below is one TCR beta chain in context. Its antigen is not known. This record comes from a study of blood T cells in healthy people across ages. Study findings and constraints: Naive and antigen-experienced cells could not be conclusively compared, given unsorted PBMCs. Expanded clonotype changes were possibly confounded by unknown donor CMV status.

Together with a sample-barcoded 5' primer, a J-beta primer mix was included in a second PCR lasting about 6 to 11 cycles. TCRdb reprocessed the 5' RACE reads with MiXCR, giving one entry per CDR3 protein. The sample shows 790,000 or so distinct CDR3 sequences, 45% to 70% of them seen only once. Per the germline V gene, CDR1 is SGHDT and CDR2 is YYEEEE. The CDR3 is made up of 14 amino acids. This clonotype was sampled from a man aged 40-50 years in good health. What was sequenced was blood. The chain carries TRBV5-6 and TRBJ2-7; D may be TRBD2 (5 bases). The J call may be faulty, since TRBJ2-5 better matches the DNA end. CDR3 nucleotides: TGTGCCAGCAGCTTTTACGGGGTGGGGGAGACCCAGTACTTC. Amino acids: CASSFYGVGETQYF.